These 14 T cell receptor beta chains came from one sample sequenced in a study of blood T cell repertoires in COVID-19. TCRdb keeps only in-frame clones here, not all; method: immunoSEQ multiplex PCR. The sample has 180,000 or so clones; roughly 78% are singletons. Sequenced: peripheral blood. All receptors come from a woman aged 80 or over with active or convalescent COVID-19.

This clone is a singleton in its sample. The chain carries TRBV28 and TRBJ1-4, with D maybe TRBD1 (5 bases). This CDR3 is 15 amino acids long. Germline V gene sequence: CDR1 MDHEN, CDR2 SYDVKM. Deletions cut 6 bases from V and 0 bases from J, with 11 bases between. The CDR3 bases are TGTGCCAGCAGGGCCCAGGGTTCAACTAATGAAAAACTGTTTTTT. It is translated as CASRAQGSTNEKLFF.

This chain connects TRBV28 to TRBJ2-7, with TRBD1 matching 7 bases. The length of the CDR3 is 15 residues. CDR1 and CDR2 (germline): MDHEN, SYDVKM. J gave up 3 bases and V 2 bases, and 7 bases lay outside the gene matches. The CDR3 DNA follows: TGTGCCAGCAGTTTAGTACCGGGACAGCACTACGAGCAGTACTTC. Protein sequence: CASSLVPGQHYEQYF.

The V gene is TRBV7-2, the J gene TRBJ1-2; D is undetermined. In germline, CDR1 is SGHTA, CDR2 FQGNSA. V was trimmed by 4 bases and J by 2 bases, leaving 2 bases between them. The CDR3 sequence is 11 residues long. CDR3 residues: CASSSNYGYTF. Written as DNA, the CDR3 is TGTGCCAGCAGCTCAAACTATGGCTACACCTTC.

The table lists this clone with a count of one. CDR3 residues: CASSLIRDEQFF. The DNA for the CDR3 is TGTGCCAGCAGTCTGATCAGGGATGAGCAGTTCTTC. This chain uses TRBV7-8 with TRBJ2-1, with TRBD1 as a possible D gene (5 bases). Germline V CDR1 and CDR2: SGHVS, FQNEAQ. Trimming stripped 6 bases from V and 8 bases from J, with 11 bases between. This CDR3 is built from 12 residues.

The chain links TRBV11-2 to TRBJ1-5; 9 positions match TRBD1. Germline values: CDR1 SGHAT, CDR2 FQNNGV. This CDR3 has 15 residues. V dropped 1 base and J dropped 4; count of bases not matched to a gene: 2. CDR3 region: CASSLGGTGNQPQHF. CDR3 coding DNA: TGTGCCAGCAGCTTAGGAGGGACAGGGAATCAGCCCCAGCATTTT.

This chain uses TRBV28 with TRBJ2-1; 10 nucleotides align to TRBD2. The CDR3 length is 17 residues. The ends lost 6 bases at V and 4 bases at J; junction bases unmatched: 12. CDR1 and CDR2 (germline): MDHEN, SYDVKM. CDR3 nucleotide sequence: TGTGCCAGCAGGCACATATCTAGCGGGGGTCTTTACAATGAGCAGTTCTTC. It translates to CASRHISSGGLYNEQFF.

CDR3 sequence: CASMRTGPTYNEQFF. The CDR3 DNA reads TGTGCCAGTATGCGGACAGGCCCCACCTACAATGAGCAGTTCTTC. The chain employs TRBV19 and TRBJ2-1; TRBD1 aligns across 7 bases. The CDR3 length is 15 residues. The germline CDR1 and CDR2 sequences are LNHDA and SQIVND (reference sequence). With 7 bases clipped from V and 2 bases from J, the junction kept 8 bases outside the gene matches.

V is TRBV7-8 and J is TRBJ2-1; 13 bases agree with TRBD2. Germline V gives CDR1 SGHVS, CDR2 FQNEAQ. Trimming took 6 bases from V and 3 from J; bases not matched to a gene: 5. The CDR3 sequence is 16 residues long. The CDR3 DNA follows: TGTGCCAGCAGGTCGGGGACTAGCGGGAACTACAATGAGCAGTTCTTC. This encodes CASRSGTSGNYNEQFF.

V usage is TRBV7-2 and J usage is TRBJ2-3; 10 nucleotides match TRBD2. The CDR3 totals 15 residues. Germline trimming cut 5 bases from V and 3 bases from J; bases unmatched to any gene: 5. CDR1 is SGHTA and CDR2 is FQGNSA in the germline V gene. The CDR3: CASSQTSGRTDTQYF. The DNA for the CDR3 is TGTGCCAGCAGCCAGACTAGCGGGCGAACAGATACGCAGTATTTT.

The chain employs TRBV4-3 and TRBJ1-5; D is uncertain. The V end was cut by 0 bases, the J end by 4 bases, with 4 bases between. CDR3 length: 13 amino acids. The germline V gene has CDR1 LGHNA and CDR2 YSLEER. In DNA form, the CDR3 reads TGCGCCAGCAGCCAAGATCTGAATCAGCCCCAGCATTTT. This encodes CASSQDLNQPQHF.

The chain links TRBV18 to TRBJ1-1, with TRBD1 matching 9 bases. This CDR3 region has 14 residues. J was trimmed by 4 bases and V by 2 bases; bases with no gene match: 2. The germline gives CDR1 KGHSH, CDR2 LQKENI. The CDR3 DNA reads as TGTGCCAGCTCACCAACAGGGGGCGGCACTGAAGCTTTCTTT. It codes for CASSPTGGGTEAFF.

The CDR3 is CASSPAGQLLRNEQYF. The CDR3 bases are TGCGCCAGCAGCCCGGCTGGACAGTTGCTCCGGAACGAGCAGTACTTC. The chain employs TRBV5-1 and TRBJ2-7, with D tentatively TRBD1 (6 bases). With 4 bases removed from V and 5 bases from J, the gap between germline ends came to 22 bases. The CDR3 is 16 residues long. Germline assignment: CDR1 SGHRS and CDR2 YFSETQ.

The chain is built from TRBV19 and TRBJ1-1; D not certain. Trimming left V 4 bases short and J 1 base short, with 10 bases between. The CDR3 covers 14 residues. Germline CDR1 reads LNHDA; CDR2 reads SQIVND (reference sequence). In nucleotides, the CDR3 is TGTGCCAGTAGTACTAAACAGAGGAACACTGAAGCTTTCTTT. Its translation: CASSTKQRNTEAFF.

This chain uses TRBV30 with TRBJ2-5, with 8 bases matching TRBD1. Per the germline V gene, CDR1 is GTSNPN and CDR2 is SVGIG (reference sequence). The J segment lost 6 bases and the V segment lost 1 base, leaving 7 bases of the junction unmatched. The CDR3 contains 14 residues. CDR3 region: CAWSGQGKGKTQYF. Here the CDR3 DNA reads TGTGCCTGGAGTGGACAGGGGAAAGGAAAGACCCAGTACTTC.